This T cell receptor beta chain was sequenced for a study of control samples from healthy donors and cancer patients (dated by TCRdb to 2018 to 2021). The library was prepared using the immunoSEQ multiplex PCR assay. This immuneACCESS table, as held by TCRdb, lists in-frame sequences with V and J called but not all clones. Of the missing ones, under half trace to an unresolved V gene in checked studies; the others have no known cause. The sample table holds roughly 120,000 clones, of which approximately 93% were seen once. Approximately 8% of the sample rests with the top ten. This clone was seen a single time. What this receptor recognizes is not known. No clone much larger than this one lies a single base away; base qualities are absent. The sequenced material came from blood. The TCR comes from a young woman in good health.

This receptor carries the CDR3 CASSYSDRGGETQYF. The DNA sequence is as follows: TGTGCCAGCAGTTACTCGGACAGGGGAGGCGAGACCCAGTACTTC. Recombination joined TRBV6-5 with TRBJ2-5, with 9 central nucleotides matching TRBD1. The CDR3 sequence holds 15 residues, the cysteine and phenylalanine included. This entry keeps only the CDR3 DNA: 45 bases, framed from base 1. Via the germline V gene, CDR1 is MNHEY and CDR2 SVGAGI. Trimming removed 0 bases from V and 5 bases from J; the gene matches leave 4 bases unexplained.